These 14 T cell receptor beta chains were all obtained from the same sample, sequenced in a study of T-cell reconstitution after alpha-beta-depleted transplantation in children. The TCRbeta library was prepared with unique molecular identifiers. TCRdb re-analysed the PCR reads in MiXCR, keeping a single row per CDR3 protein. The sample holds about 1,000,000 distinct CDR3 sequences, about 29% seen once. Here the sequenced sample was PBMCs, mostly from graft donor cells, taken 360 days after TCRalphabeta/CD19-depleted stem cell transplant. These receptors were taken from a boy in the first two years of life who had a stem cell transplant for SCID, so the T cells may come from the graft donor.

This clonotype was seen ten or more times. This chain links TRBV12-3 or TRBV12-4 with TRBJ1-6, with 11 bases matching TRBD1. The CDR3 contains 15 residues. With 5 bases clipped from V and 9 bases from J, the junction kept 6 bases outside the gene matches. The CDR3 is CASSQGQGAVSPLHF. CDR3 nucleotides: TGTGCCAGCAGTCAAGGACAGGGGGCGGTTTCACCCCTCCACTTT.

This clonotype was recorded a few times. The chain is built from TRBV10-3 and TRBJ1-5; no clear D gene. Trimming stripped 5 bases from V and 2 bases from J, with 7 bases between. The V gene's germline CDR1 is ENHRY and CDR2 SYGVKD. The length of the CDR3 is 13 residues. CDR3 protein: CAISPNGNQPQHF. CDR3 bases: TGTGCCATCAGTCCAAATGGCAATCAGCCCCAGCATTTT.

The chain uses TRBV20-1 and TRBJ1-2; the D is unclear. The CDR3 is 13 residues long. Deletions cut 3 bases from V and 1 base from J, with 9 bases between. The germline gives CDR1 DFQATT, CDR2 SNEGSKA (reference sequence). The CDR3 region has the DNA TGCAGTGCTAGTTCCGATTATAACTATGGCTACACCTTC. Residues: CSASSDYNYGYTF.

The chain employs TRBV24-1 and TRBJ2-1; D may be TRBD1 (6 bases). Germline CDR1 KGHDR, CDR2 SFDVKD. Trimming cost V 4 bases and J 5 bases, with 26 bases left between them. The CDR3 loop spans 19 amino acids. Here the CDR3 DNA reads TGTGCCACCAGTGACTCCCCGCGGACAGCACGTTTGAGCAACAATGAGCAGTTCTTC. It encodes CATSDSPRTARLSNNEQFF.

This clonotype was found a few times. The chain is built from TRBV27 and TRBJ2-1; 8 bases agree with TRBD1. CDR3 length: 17 residues. V was pared by 1 base and J by 4 bases, with 9 bases of the junction left unmatched. The germline V gene has CDR1 MNHEY and CDR2 SMNVEV (reference sequence). CDR3 nucleotides: TGTGCCAGCAGTTTATATAGCGGACAGGGAAGTTACAATGAGCAGTTCTTC. Translated, it gives CASSLYSGQGSYNEQFF.

This clonotype turned up a few times. The DNA for the CDR3 is TGTGCCAGCAGTTTTCAGGCGTTGAGCTCCTACAATGAGCAGTTCTTC. Translated, it gives CASSFQALSSYNEQFF. The chain links TRBV28 to TRBJ2-1; unclear D gene. The CDR3 is made up of 16 amino acids. V gave up 3 bases and J gave up 0 bases, with 12 bases separating them. Germline V gives CDR1 MDHEN, CDR2 SYDVKM.

This clonotype was seen a few times. The chain employs TRBV11-2 and TRBJ2-2; 7 bases fit TRBD2. V dropped 11 bases and J dropped 5; count of bases not matched to a gene: 8. Germline CDR1 and CDR2: SGHAT and FQNNGV. There are 13 residues in the CDR3. For the CDR3, the DNA is TGTGCCCTCTCCGGGGGAGGGACCGGGGAGCTGTTTTTT. Translated: CALSGGGTGELFF. The full variable domain, rest sourced from reference TRBV11-2 and TRBJ2-2, is EAGVAQSPRYKIIEKRQSVAFWCNPISGHATLYWYQQILGQGPKLLIQFQNNGVVDDSQLPKDRFSAERLKGVDSTLKIQPAKLEDSAVYLCALSGGGTGELFFGEGSRLTVL.

The rearrangement joins TRBV12-3 or TRBV12-4 to TRBJ2-1, with D possibly matching TRBD2 (7 bases). The CDR3 has 15 amino acids. V was shortened by 8 bases and J by 6 bases, with 20 bases between the two germline ends. The chain's CDR3 is CASRPQVGGPNEQFF. As DNA, the CDR3 is TGTGCCAGCCGCCCCCAAGTCGGGGGGCCCAATGAGCAGTTCTTC.

This clonotype was recorded a few times. The rearrangement links TRBV7-8 to TRBJ2-5; D is possibly TRBD1 or TRBD2 (6 bases each). The V gene lost 2 bases and the J gene lost 2 bases, with 12 bases spanning the gap. Per the germline V gene, CDR1 is SGHVS and CDR2 is FQNEAQ. The CDR3 sequence is 15 residues long. The CDR3 region has the DNA TGTGCCAGCAGCTTAATGTGGGGGGCGCAAGAGACCCAGTACTTC. Its translation is CASSLMWGAQETQYF.

This clonotype has just a few counts. This chain joins TRBV5-1 and TRBJ2-1; tentative D call: TRBD1 (6 bases). The CDR3 length is 17 residues. Trimming cost V 2 bases and J 4 bases, with 19 bases left between them. CDR1 is SGHRS, CDR2 YFSETQ, per germline. DNA for the CDR3: TGCGCCAGCAGCTTCTGGGGAACAGGGAGAAATTACAATGAGCAGTTCTTC. It yields the protein CASSFWGTGRNYNEQFF.

This chain uses TRBV11-2 with TRBJ2-3; D unclear. V lost 5 bases, J lost 0 bases, and 15 bases lay in between. CDR1 is SGHAT and CDR2 is FQNNGV in the germline V gene. This CDR3 is built from 16 residues. Written as DNA, the CDR3 is TGTGCCAGCAGCCACCTCGGCGTCAGGAGCACAGATACGCAGTATTTT. It codes for CASSHLGVRSTDTQYF.

The V gene is TRBV6-5, the J gene TRBJ1-5, with 7 bases fitting TRBD1. Germline CDR1 reads MNHEY; CDR2 reads SVGAGI. The V and J ends lost 4 bases and 1 base, in that order; junction bases with no gene match: 7. The CDR3 has 16 residues. In nucleotides, the CDR3 is TGTGCCAGCAGTTGTCCGACAGGGACCAGCAATCAGCCCCAGCATTTT. It yields the protein CASSCPTGTSNQPQHF.

This clonotype was detected only a few times. CDR3 in amino acids: CASSLVARSYNEQFF. CDR3 DNA: TGTGCCAGCAGCTTGGTGGCTCGCTCCTACAATGAGCAGTTCTTC. The V call is TRBV5-6, the J call TRBJ2-1; D unresolved. V was shortened by 0 bases and J by 0 bases, with 7 bases between the two germline ends. Germline CDR1 and CDR2: SGHDT and YYEEEE. This CDR3 is 15 amino acids long. Full variable domain (outside the CDR3, taken from reference TRBV5-6 and TRBJ2-1): DAGVTQSPTHLIKTRGQQVTLRCSPKSGHDTVSWYQQALGQGPQFIFQYYEEEERQRGNFPDRFSGHQFPNYSSELNVNALLLGDSALYLCASSLVARSYNEQFFGPGTRLTVL.

The V and J genes are TRBV12-3 or TRBV12-4 and TRBJ1-5, with 8 bases aligning to TRBD1. The CDR3 covers 14 residues. With 3 bases clipped from V and 6 bases from J, the junction kept 4 bases outside the gene matches. This CDR3 is CASSFGRGRQPQHF. CDR3 coding DNA: TGTGCCAGCAGTTTTGGCAGGGGGCGTCAGCCCCAGCATTTT.